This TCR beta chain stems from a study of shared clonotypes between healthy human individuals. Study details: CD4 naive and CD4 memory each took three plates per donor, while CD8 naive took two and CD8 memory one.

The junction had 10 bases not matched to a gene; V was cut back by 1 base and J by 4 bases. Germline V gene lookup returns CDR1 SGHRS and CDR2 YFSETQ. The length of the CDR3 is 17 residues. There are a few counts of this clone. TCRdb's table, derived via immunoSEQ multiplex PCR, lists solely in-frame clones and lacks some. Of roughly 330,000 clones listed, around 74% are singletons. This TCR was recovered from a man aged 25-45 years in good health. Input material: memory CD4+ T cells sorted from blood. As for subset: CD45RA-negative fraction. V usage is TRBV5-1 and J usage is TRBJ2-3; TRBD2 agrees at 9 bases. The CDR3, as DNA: TGCGCCAGCAGCTTGTTAGGCGGGAGGGCCAAGGCAGATACGCAGTATTTT. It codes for CASSLLGGRAKADTQYF.